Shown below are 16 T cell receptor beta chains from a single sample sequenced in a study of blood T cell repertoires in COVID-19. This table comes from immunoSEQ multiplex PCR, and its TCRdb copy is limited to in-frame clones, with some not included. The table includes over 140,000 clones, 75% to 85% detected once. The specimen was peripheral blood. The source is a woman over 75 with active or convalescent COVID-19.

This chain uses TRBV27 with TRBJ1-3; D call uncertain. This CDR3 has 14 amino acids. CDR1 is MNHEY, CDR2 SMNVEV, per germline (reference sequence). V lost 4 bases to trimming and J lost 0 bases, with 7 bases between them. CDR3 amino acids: CASSSDISGNTIYF. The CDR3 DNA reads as TGTGCCAGCAGTTCAGACATCTCTGGAAACACCATATATTTT.

The DNA for the CDR3 is TGTGCCACCGCAGGCGGGTCAACTAATGAAAAACTGTTTTTT. Translating gives CATAGGSTNEKLFF. The chain uses TRBV10-3 and TRBJ1-4; no clear D gene. Germline CDR1 is ENHRY and CDR2 is SYGVKD. The V gene lost 10 bases and the J gene lost 0 bases, with 12 bases spanning the gap. There are 14 residues in the CDR3.

CDR3: CASSLARSGELFF. CDR3 nucleotide sequence: TGTGCCAGCAGTTTAGCACGGTCCGGGGAGCTGTTTTTT. The chain couples TRBV12-3 or TRBV12-4 to TRBJ2-2; D not certain. The CDR3 runs 13 residues. The V and J ends lost 0 bases and 6 bases respectively, with 5 bases between them.

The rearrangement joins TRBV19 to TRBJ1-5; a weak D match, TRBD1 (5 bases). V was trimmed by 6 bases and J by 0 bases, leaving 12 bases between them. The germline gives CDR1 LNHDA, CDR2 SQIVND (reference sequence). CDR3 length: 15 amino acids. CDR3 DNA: TGTGCCAGTAGCGACCGGACACTTAGCAATCAGCCCCAGCATTTT. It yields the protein CASSDRTLSNQPQHF.

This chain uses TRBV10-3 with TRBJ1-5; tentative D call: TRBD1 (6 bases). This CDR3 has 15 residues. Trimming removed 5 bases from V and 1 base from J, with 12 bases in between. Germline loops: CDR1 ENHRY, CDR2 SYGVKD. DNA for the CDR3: TGTGCCATCAGTCCGGGACACCAGAGCAATCAGCCCCAGCATTTT. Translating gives CAISPGHQSNQPQHF.

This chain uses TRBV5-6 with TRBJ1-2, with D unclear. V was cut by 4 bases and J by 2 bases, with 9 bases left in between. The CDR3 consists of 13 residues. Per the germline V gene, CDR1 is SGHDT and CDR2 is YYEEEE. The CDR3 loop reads CASSRPVNYGYTF. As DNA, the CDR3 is TGTGCCAGCAGCCGCCCGGTAAACTATGGCTACACCTTC.

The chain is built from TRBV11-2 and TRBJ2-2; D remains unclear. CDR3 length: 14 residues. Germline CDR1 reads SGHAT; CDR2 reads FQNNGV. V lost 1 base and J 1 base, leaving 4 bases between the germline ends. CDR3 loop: CASSLVQNTGELFF. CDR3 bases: TGTGCCAGCAGCTTAGTTCAGAACACCGGGGAGCTGTTTTTT.

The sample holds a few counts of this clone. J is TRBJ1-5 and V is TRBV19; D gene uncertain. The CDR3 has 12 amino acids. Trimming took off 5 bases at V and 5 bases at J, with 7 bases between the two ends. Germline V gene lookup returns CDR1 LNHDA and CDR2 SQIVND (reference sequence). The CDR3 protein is CASSALDQPQHF. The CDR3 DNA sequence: TGTGCCAGTAGTGCGTTAGATCAGCCCCAGCATTTT.

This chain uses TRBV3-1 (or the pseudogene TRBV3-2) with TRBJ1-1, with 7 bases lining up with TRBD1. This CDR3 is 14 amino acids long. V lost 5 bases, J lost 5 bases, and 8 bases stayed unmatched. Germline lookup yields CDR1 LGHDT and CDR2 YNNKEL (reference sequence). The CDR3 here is CASSSTGIFTEAFF. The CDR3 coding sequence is TGTGCCAGCAGCTCGACAGGGATTTTTACTGAAGCTTTCTTT.

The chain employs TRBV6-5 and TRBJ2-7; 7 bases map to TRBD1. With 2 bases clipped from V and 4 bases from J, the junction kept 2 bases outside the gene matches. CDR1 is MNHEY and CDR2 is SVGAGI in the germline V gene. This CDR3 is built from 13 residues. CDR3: CASSYNRGYEQYF. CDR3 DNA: TGTGCCAGCAGTTACAACAGGGGATACGAGCAGTACTTC.

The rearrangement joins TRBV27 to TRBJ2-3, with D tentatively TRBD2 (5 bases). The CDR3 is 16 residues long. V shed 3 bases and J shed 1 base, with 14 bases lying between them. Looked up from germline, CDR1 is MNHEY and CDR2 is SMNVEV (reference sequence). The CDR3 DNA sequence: TGTGCCAGCAGTTTCCGTTCCCCGGAGGGCACAGATACGCAGTATTTT. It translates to CASSFRSPEGTDTQYF.

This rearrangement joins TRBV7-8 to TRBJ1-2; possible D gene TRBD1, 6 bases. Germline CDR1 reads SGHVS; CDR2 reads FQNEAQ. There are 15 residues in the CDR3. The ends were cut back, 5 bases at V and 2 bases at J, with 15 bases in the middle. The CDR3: CASSTRATGNYGYTF. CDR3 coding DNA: TGTGCCAGCAGCACGAGGGCTACAGGGAACTATGGCTACACCTTC.

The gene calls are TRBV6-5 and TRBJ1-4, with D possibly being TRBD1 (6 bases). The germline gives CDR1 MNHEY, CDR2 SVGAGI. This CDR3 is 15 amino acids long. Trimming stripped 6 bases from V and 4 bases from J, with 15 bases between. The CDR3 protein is CASRKAGAGNEKLFF. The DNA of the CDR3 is TGTGCCAGCAGAAAAGCGGGGGCCGGTAATGAAAAACTGTTTTTT.

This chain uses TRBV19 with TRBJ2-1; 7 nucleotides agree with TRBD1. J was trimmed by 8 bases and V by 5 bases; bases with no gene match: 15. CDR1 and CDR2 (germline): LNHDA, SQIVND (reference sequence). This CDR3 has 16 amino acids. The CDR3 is CASSQTGSPNEDEQFF. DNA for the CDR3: TGTGCCAGTAGTCAGACAGGGTCCCCAAACGAGGATGAGCAGTTCTTC.

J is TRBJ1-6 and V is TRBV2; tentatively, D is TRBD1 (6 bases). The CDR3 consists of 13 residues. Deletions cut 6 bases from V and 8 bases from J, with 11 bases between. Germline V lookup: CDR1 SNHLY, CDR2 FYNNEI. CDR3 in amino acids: CASRQGWDSPLHF. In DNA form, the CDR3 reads TGTGCCAGCAGGCAGGGGTGGGATTCACCCCTCCACTTT. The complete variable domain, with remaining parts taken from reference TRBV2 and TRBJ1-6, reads EPEVTQTPSHQVTQMGQEVILRCVPISNHLYFYWYRQILGQKVEFLVSFYNNEISEKSEIFDDQFSVERPDGSNFTLKIRSTKLEDSAMYFCASRQGWDSPLHFGNGTRLTVT.

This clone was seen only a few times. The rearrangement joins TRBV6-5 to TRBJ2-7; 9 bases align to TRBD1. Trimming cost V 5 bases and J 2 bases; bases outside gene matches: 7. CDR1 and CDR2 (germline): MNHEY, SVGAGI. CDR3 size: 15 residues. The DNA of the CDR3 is TGTGCCAGCAGTCCCCAGGGGACAGGGCCCTACGAGCAGTACTTC. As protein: CASSPQGTGPYEQYF.